Listed below are T cell receptor beta chains from one sample, sequenced in a study of shared clonotypes between healthy human individuals. Assay: immunoSEQ multiplex PCR; the TCRdb copy retains only in-frame clones and omits some. The table records about 110,000 clones, approximately 70% of them present only once. Sample: memory CD8+ T cells sorted from blood. All receptors derive from a woman aged 25 to 39 in good health. The CDR3 runs from the conserved cysteine through the conserved F or W. The order of the fields is V gene, CDR3 protein.

V gene: TRBV5-1; CDR3 protein: CASTLAGGYYEQFF
V gene: TRBV11-2; CDR3 protein: CASSPQRDSYEQYF
V gene: TRBV16; CDR3 protein: CASRETGTDNQPQHF
V gene: TRBV18; CDR3 protein: CASSPRGQPNEKLFF
V gene: TRBV15; CDR3 protein: CATSRVPDPTYEQYF
V gene: TRBV29-1; CDR3 protein: CSVEMYGFPGLAGVEQYF
V gene: TRBV5-6; CDR3 protein: CASSSTREQFF
V gene: TRBV7-2; CDR3 protein: CASSPVVTGNYGYTF
V gene: TRBV11-2; CDR3 protein: CASSLGVNYGYTF
V gene: TRBV19; CDR3 protein: CASSIGLAGHEQFF
V gene: TRBV11-3; CDR3 protein: CASSSSGGTDEQYF
V gene: TRBV29-1; CDR3 protein: CSVMYGEAFF
V gene: TRBV6-1; CDR3 protein: CASSRHTMNTGELFF
V gene: TRBV11-2; CDR3 protein: CASSFSSGRYEQYF
V gene: TRBV30; CDR3 protein: CAWSVSGEGLAGANVLTF
V gene: TRBV27; CDR3 protein: CASSLSLQGRGTEAFF
V gene: TRBV5-1; CDR3 protein: CASSLQGLREKLFF
V gene: TRBV2; CDR3 protein: CASRRTSGTPSSYNEQFF
V gene: TRBV13; CDR3 protein: CASSSVAGPYEQYF
V gene: TRBV6-1; CDR3 protein: CASRKLLGTSDTQYF
V gene: TRBV27; CDR3 protein: CASSLHAQGNQPQHF
V gene: TRBV7-6; CDR3 protein: CASSQLIGGEPQHF
V gene: TRBV5-1; CDR3 protein: CASSARTETYEQYF
V gene: TRBV7-9; CDR3 protein: CASSSTGDVAEQYF
V gene: TRBV14; CDR3 protein: CASSRGSAHTDTQYF
V gene: TRBV4-1; CDR3 protein: CASSQVGRSTATNEKLFF
V gene: TRBV9; CDR3 protein: CASSVGGSYNEQFF
V gene: TRBV28; CDR3 protein: CASSHGTPQYF
V gene: TRBV5-4; CDR3 protein: CASSFLGGYTF
V gene: TRBV28; CDR3 protein: CASTPWEVPAPLHF